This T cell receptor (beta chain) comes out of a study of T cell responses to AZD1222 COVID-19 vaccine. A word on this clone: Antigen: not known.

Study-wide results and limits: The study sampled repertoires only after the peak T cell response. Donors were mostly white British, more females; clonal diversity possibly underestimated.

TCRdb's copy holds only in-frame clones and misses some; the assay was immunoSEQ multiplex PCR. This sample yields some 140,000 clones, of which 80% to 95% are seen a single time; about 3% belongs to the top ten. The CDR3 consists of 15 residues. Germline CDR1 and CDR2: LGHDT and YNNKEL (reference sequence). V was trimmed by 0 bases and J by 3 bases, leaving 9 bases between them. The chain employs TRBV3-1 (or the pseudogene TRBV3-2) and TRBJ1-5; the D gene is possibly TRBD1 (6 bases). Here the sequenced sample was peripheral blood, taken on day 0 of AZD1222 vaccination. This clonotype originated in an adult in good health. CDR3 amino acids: CASSQESGDNQPQHF. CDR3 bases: TGTGCCAGCAGCCAAGAGTCAGGGGACAATCAGCCCCAGCATTTT.